This T cell receptor (beta chain) is from a study of beta chain features in type 1 diabetes. The overall study: Healthy donors, compared against patients, showed similar age, gender and cell yields.

This clone has a count of ten or more. Its antigen remains unknown. Only one heparinised blood draw was taken per donor, and its volume averaged around 110 mL. CD4+ naive, central memory, regulatory and stem cell-like memory cells were sorted via CD45RO/CCR7/CD25/CD127/CD95/CD27. This CDR3 region has 12 residues. The V gene's germline CDR1 is MNHNY and CDR2 SVGAGI (reference sequence). Trimming took off 5 bases at V and 8 bases at J, with 10 bases between the two ends. Study-wide results and caveats: PCR might favor shorter templates, but any such skew would affect patients and controls equally.

Every isolated RNA sample was fully reverse transcribed, so sequencing captured expressed TCRB transcripts. Measured with immunoSEQ multiplex PCR; TCRdb has only the in-frame clones, and not every one. The table includes 300,000 or so clones, 7% to 9% detected once. This chain uses TRBV6-6 with TRBJ2-1; D gene unclear. The source of this sequence is a woman younger than 30 in good health. The sequenced sample consisted of central memory CD4+ T cells from blood. The CDR3 sequence: CASSLRFDEQFF. In nucleotides, the CDR3 is TGTGCCAGCAGTCTCCGTTTTGATGAGCAGTTCTTC.